The following is a TCR beta chain sequence with its context. The source of the sample is a study of blood T cell repertoires in COVID-19. Germline CDR1 and CDR2: SGHVS and FNYEAQ. Losses at the gene ends were 5 bases for V and 4 bases for J; bases not matched to a gene: 7. This CDR3 has 16 residues. Under the authors' procedure: Amplification of reference gene primers provided the estimated nucleated cell counts. Generated by immunoSEQ multiplex PCR, the TCRdb table keeps only in-frame clones and is missing some. For V, J and clone size, that table is used; D and trimming come from the DNA. The sample holds tens of thousands of clones; 70% to 90% are singletons and the top ten take about 18%.

The gene calls are TRBV7-6 and TRBJ2-3, with 12 bases fitting TRBD1. The clonotype was recovered from a woman aged 55-75 years with acute or convalescent COVID-19. Sequencing was carried out using peripheral blood. This CDR3 is CASSRPGQGASDTQYF. The CDR3 DNA sequence: TGTGCCAGCAGCCGGCCGGGACAGGGGGCATCAGATACGCAGTATTTT.